These 7 T cell receptor beta chains were sequenced from one sample in a study of blood T cell repertoires in COVID-19. Clones were read by immunoSEQ multiplex PCR, and TCRdb kept only the in-frame ones, dropping some. Among over 350,000 clones listed, roughly 88% were seen once. The sequenced sample was peripheral blood. The receptors were gathered from a woman in her 30s with active or convalescent COVID-19.

For the CDR3, the DNA is TGTGCCAGCAGCTCCCGGACTAGCGGGTTCCAAGAGACCCAGTACTTC. Its protein is CASSSRTSGFQETQYF. The chain couples TRBV5-4 to TRBJ2-5, with 11 bases that match TRBD2. The V gene's germline CDR1 is SGHNT and CDR2 YYREEE (reference sequence). J gave up 1 base and V 3 bases, and 5 bases lay outside the gene matches. The CDR3 covers 16 residues.

There are a few counts of this clone. This rearrangement joins TRBV27 to TRBJ1-2, with TRBD1 as a possible D gene (5 bases). Trimming removed 2 bases at V and 2 bases at J, with 9 bases between. The CDR3 covers 14 residues. Per the germline V gene, CDR1 is MNHEY and CDR2 is SMNVEV (reference sequence). In DNA form, the CDR3 reads TGTGCCAGCAGTTTAGTCGGGGGGAACTATGGCTACACCTTC. This gives the protein CASSLVGGNYGYTF.

V gene TRBV6-5 combines with J gene TRBJ1-2; D might be TRBD1 (5 bases). Germline V gene lookup returns CDR1 MNHEY and CDR2 SVGAGI. This CDR3 contains 13 residues. The V and J ends lost 6 bases and 0 bases respectively, with 8 bases between them. CDR3 coding DNA: TGTGCCAGCAGGGGAGGGGCTAACTATGGCTACACCTTC. Its translation: CASRGGANYGYTF.

The chain carries TRBV28 and TRBJ1-4; TRBD1 aligns across 7 bases. With 6 bases clipped from V and 8 bases from J, the junction kept 15 bases outside the gene matches. The CDR3 contains 16 residues. CDR1 and CDR2 (germline): MDHEN, SYDVKM. The DNA of the CDR3 is TGTGCCAGCAGACCGGGACAGTTAATCGTTTCCGAAAAACTGTTTTTT. Translating it yields CASRPGQLIVSEKLFF.

The V gene is TRBV14, the J gene TRBJ2-4; 8 bases are a match to TRBD1. This CDR3 has 12 amino acids. Germline CDR1 is SGHDN and CDR2 is FVKESK. V shed 5 bases and J 10 bases; nucleotides not matched to a gene: 4. The CDR3 DNA reads as TGTGCCAGCAGCTCGGACAGGGAGATTCAGTACTTC. Amino acids: CASSSDREIQYF.

The chain recombines TRBV7-2 with TRBJ1-1; the match to TRBD1 covers 7 bases. Germline assignment: CDR1 SGHTA and CDR2 FQGNSA. CDR3 size: 17 residues. V was clipped by 1 base and J by 1 base; unmatched bases: 9. CDR3 loop: CASSLVSRQGKNTEAFF. Here the CDR3 DNA reads TGTGCCAGCAGCTTAGTTTCCCGACAGGGCAAGAACACTGAAGCTTTCTTT.

This sequence joins TRBV27 and TRBJ1-5; 7 nucleotides line up with TRBD1. Germline V gene data show CDR1 as MNHEY and CDR2 as SMNVEV (reference sequence). Trimming cost V 2 bases and J 7 bases; bases outside gene matches: 5. This CDR3 comprises 14 residues. The CDR3 loop reads CASSLQGDFQPQHF. For the CDR3, the DNA is TGTGCCAGCAGTTTACAGGGGGATTTCCAGCCCCAGCATTTT.